A selection of T cell receptor beta chains follows, all from one sample in a study of OX40 agonist ivuxolimab in advanced cancers. Some clones are missing from TCRdb's copy, which holds only in-frame ones; the method was immunoSEQ multiplex PCR. Seen here are about 82,000 clones, roughly 83% observed once, and the top ten hold 0.85%. Sequences were derived from CD4+ or CD8+ T cells sorted from blood, sampled in a trial of the OX40 agonist ivuxolimab. Receptor source: an adult with an advanced solid tumor such as melanoma, head and neck, liver or kidney cancer. The CDR3 runs from the conserved cysteine through the conserved F or W. The D gene is left open where the match is weak. The listing skips clone size in some rows; elsewhere it reads once, few, many or a size class.

>once|TRBV6-1|NA|TRBJ1-2
CASSDSGSSWDYGYTF
TGTGCCAGCAGTGATTCAGGGAGCTCTTGGGACTATGGCTACACCTTC
>NA|TRBV5-4|TRBD2|TRBJ2-1
CASSAPGLAGDEQFF
TGTGCCAGCAGCGCCCCGGGACTAGCGGGGGACGAGCAGTTCTTC
>NA|TRBV5-1|NA|TRBJ2-3
CASSLARAGTDTQYF
TGCGCCAGCAGCTTGGCGCGGGCCGGCACAGATACGCAGTATTTT
>NA|TRBV9|TRBD2|TRBJ2-1
CASSTLAGGYNEQFF
TGTGCCAGCAGCACCCTCGCGGGGGGCTACAATGAGCAGTTCTTC
>NA|TRBV7-3|NA|TRBJ2-5
CASSLMGTAQETQYF
TGTGCCAGCAGCTTAATGGGTACAGCCCAAGAGACCCAGTACTTC
>once|TRBV29-1|NA|TRBJ1-5
CSVLIGNQPQHF
TGCAGCGTCCTCATTGGCAATCAGCCCCAGCATTTT
>NA|TRBV2|NA|TRBJ1-1
CASSFSLMNTEAFF
TGTGCCAGCAGTTTCTCCCTGATGAACACTGAAGCTTTCTTT
>few|TRBV7-9|TRBD1|TRBJ2-2
CASSPTGHPNTGELFF
TGTGCCAGCAGCCCGACAGGGCATCCGAACACCGGGGAGCTGTTTTTT
>NA|TRBV9|TRBD2|TRBJ2-1
CASSVGLAGGSYNEQFF
TGTGCCAGCAGCGTAGGTTTAGCGGGGGGGTCCTACAATGAGCAGTTCTTC
>NA|TRBV6-6|TRBD1|TRBJ2-5
CASSSHRGTEETQYF
TGTGCCAGCAGTTCACACAGGGGGACGGAGGAGACCCAGTACTTC
>NA|TRBV5-1|NA|TRBJ1-6
CASSSNDSPLHF
TGCGCCAGCAGCTCGAATGATTCACCCCTCCACTTT
>once|TRBV28|NA|TRBJ2-1
CASSPAGSSLSYNEQFF
TGTGCCAGCAGTCCGGCGGGGTCGTCACTCTCCTACAATGAGCAGTTCTTC
>NA|TRBV30|TRBD2|TRBJ2-5
CAWDGTSGGTQYF
TGTGCCTGGGATGGAACTAGCGGGGGGACCCAGTACTTC
>NA|TRBV6-1|TRBD1|TRBJ1-1
CASSEFTGVSTEAFF
TGTGCCAGCAGTGAATTTACAGGGGTTAGCACTGAAGCTTTCTTT
>few|TRBV7-9|NA|TRBJ2-5
CASSLARLGRGRQETQYF
TGTGCCAGCAGCTTAGCGCGGTTGGGGAGGGGGCGCCAAGAGACCCAGTACTTC
>NA|TRBV7-9|NA|TRBJ1-1
CASSSGGRAAFF
TGTGCCAGCAGCTCGGGGGGTCGGGCGGCTTTCTTT
>NA|TRBV2|NA|TRBJ1-6
CASGGRGGKPLHF
TGTGCCAGCGGGGGCCGGGGAGGAAAACCCCTCCACTTT